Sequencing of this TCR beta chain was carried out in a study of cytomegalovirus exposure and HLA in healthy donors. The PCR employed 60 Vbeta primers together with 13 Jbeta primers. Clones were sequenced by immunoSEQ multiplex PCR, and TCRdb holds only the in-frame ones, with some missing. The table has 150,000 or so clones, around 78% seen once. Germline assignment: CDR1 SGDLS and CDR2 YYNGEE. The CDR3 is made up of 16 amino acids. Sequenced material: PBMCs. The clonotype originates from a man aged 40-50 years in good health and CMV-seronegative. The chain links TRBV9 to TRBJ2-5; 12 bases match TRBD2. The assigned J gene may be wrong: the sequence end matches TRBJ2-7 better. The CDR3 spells CASSVAASGRALEQYF. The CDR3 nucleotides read TGTGCCAGCAGCGTAGCAGCTAGCGGGAGGGCCCTCGAGCAGTACTTC.